The 31 T cell receptor beta chains in this list originate from one sample, sequenced in a study of T cell repertoires in cytomegalovirus infection. TCRdb processed the reads anew with MiXCR; each CDR3 protein has one entry. Of about 110,000 distinct CDR3 sequences listed, 29% are singletons. The antigens these receptors bind are not known. The source material was CD8+ T cells from cultured PBMCs, sampled from culture after CMV antigen stimulation. The receptors here all came from a human donor in good health (CMV status not recorded). Some clones in this sample may be carry-over from other donors' samples.

This chain connects TRBV20-1 to TRBJ1-6, with D perhaps TRBD1 (6 bases). Germline lookup yields CDR1 DFQATT and CDR2 SNEGSKA (reference sequence). The CDR3 totals 14 residues. The V end was cut by 0 bases, the J end by 9 bases, with 12 bases between. The CDR3 DNA follows: TGCAGTGCTAGAGATCTCCAGGGGACTTCACCCCTCCACTTT. Translation: CSARDLQGTSPLHF.

This clonotype was counted only a few times. V and J are TRBV4-1 and TRBJ1-5; 7 nucleotides align to TRBD1. Germline V lookup: CDR1 MGHRA, CDR2 YSYEKL. The ends lost 4 bases at V and 16 bases at J; junction bases unmatched: 16. CDR3 length: 14 residues. This CDR3 is CASSRDPLQGPNHF. CDR3 DNA sequence: TGCGCCAGCAGCCGAGACCCCTTACAGGGGCCCAACCATTTT.

The J gene is TRBJ2-1, the V gene TRBV11-3; perhaps TRBD1 as D (6 bases). The CDR3 is 13 residues long. V dropped 3 bases and J dropped 3 bases, with 6 bases sitting between them. CDR1 and CDR2 from the germline V gene are SGHNT and YENEEA. The CDR3 sequence is CASSFRGYNEQFF. The CDR3 region has the DNA TGTGCCAGCAGCTTCAGGGGCTACAATGAGCAGTTCTTC.

This chain uses TRBV11-3 with TRBJ1-5; the D is unclear. This CDR3 spans 17 amino acids. V was clipped by 2 bases and J by 0 bases, with 14 bases between them. Germline CDR1 and CDR2: SGHNT and YENEEA. The CDR3 region has the DNA TGTGCCAGCAGCTTAAAGGATCTGGCTGGTAGCAATCAGCCCCAGCATTTT. It specifies CASSLKDLAGSNQPQHF.

This clonotype has a handful of counts. The chain has TRBV20-1 and TRBJ2-7; a weak D match, TRBD1 (7 bases). Per the germline V gene, CDR1 is DFQATT and CDR2 is SNEGSKA (reference sequence). The length of the CDR3 is 12 residues. The V end lost 5 bases, the J end lost 12 bases, and 20 bases lay between the germline ends. The CDR3 DNA reads TGCAGTGCTCGGGGGACAGAACCCTCTGGGTACTTC. It specifies CSARGTEPSGYF.

In its sample, this clonotype was seen a few times. This chain joins TRBV5-6 and TRBJ1-2; D remains ambiguous. V was pared by 2 bases and J by 1 base, with 9 bases between. Germline assignment: CDR1 SGHDT and CDR2 YYEEEE. The CDR3 runs to 14 residues. The DNA for the CDR3 is TGTGCCAGCAGCTTCGGCAGTTTTAACTATGGCTACACCTTC. Translated: CASSFGSFNYGYTF. Variable domain in full (rest from reference TRBV5-6 and TRBJ1-2): DAGVTQSPTHLIKTRGQQVTLRCSPKSGHDTVSWYQQALGQGPQFIFQYYEEEERQRGNFPDRFSGHQFPNYSSELNVNALLLGDSALYLCASSFGSFNYGYTFGSGTRLTVV.

J is TRBJ2-6 and V is TRBV27; D is unresolved. Germline V gene data show CDR1 as MNHEY and CDR2 as SMNVEV (reference sequence). The germline V and J ends were trimmed by 5 bases and 4 bases, with 6 bases remaining between them. The CDR3 has 13 residues. Here the CDR3 reads CASSLRGANVLTF. CDR3 sequence (DNA): TGTGCCAGCAGTCTTCGGGGGGCCAACGTCCTGACTTTC.

This clonotype has only a few counts. The J gene is TRBJ1-1, the V gene TRBV4-1; possibly TRBD1 for D (5 bases). Germline lookup yields CDR1 MGHRA and CDR2 YSYEKL. Trimming cost V 1 base and J 2 bases, with 11 bases left between them. The CDR3 is 15 residues long. The CDR3 sequence is CASSQVDSINTEAFF. DNA of the CDR3: TGCGCCAGCAGCCAAGTCGACAGTATCAACACTGAAGCTTTCTTT.

There are many counts of this clonotype. The rearrangement links TRBV27 to TRBJ1-6; D perhaps matches TRBD1 (5 bases). Germline V CDR1 and CDR2: MNHEY, SMNVEV (reference sequence). V lost 5 bases and J lost 14, with 10 bases in between. CDR3 length: 11 residues. The CDR3: CASSGGPSLHF. CDR3 bases: TGTGCCAGCAGTGGGGGACCCTCCCTCCACTTT.

There are a few counts of this clonotype. J is TRBJ1-1 and V is TRBV12-3 or TRBV12-4, with a tentative D call TRBD1 (5 bases). This CDR3 is built from 13 residues. Trimming took off 7 bases at V and 2 bases at J, with 11 bases between the two ends. CDR3 bases: TGTGCCAGCACCCCGACAGCAAACACTGAAGCTTTCTTT. Translating gives CASTPTANTEAFF.

Only one count was recorded for this clonotype. The chain recombines TRBV5-5 with TRBJ1-1, with D unresolved. V was shortened by 0 bases and J by 6 bases, with 12 bases between the two germline ends. The V gene's germline CDR1 is SGHKS and CDR2 YYEKEE (reference sequence). CDR3 length: 14 amino acids. The CDR3 bases are TGTGCCAGCAGCTTGGGGGATATGATACCTGAAGCTTTCTTT. Its translation: CASSLGDMIPEAFF. Full variable domain (rest looked up from reference TRBV5-5 and TRBJ1-1): DAGVTQSPTHLIKTRGQQVTLRCSPISGHKSVSWYQQVLGQGPQFIFQYYEKEERGRGNFPDRFSARQFPNYSSELNVNALLLGDSALYLCASSLGDMIPEAFFGQGTRLTVV.

The V call is TRBV5-4, the J call TRBJ2-1, with D unclear. Germline CDR1 reads SGHNT; CDR2 reads YYREEE (reference sequence). With 0 bases removed from V and 3 bases from J, the gap between germline ends came to 4 bases. The length of the CDR3 is 13 residues. DNA of the CDR3: TGTGCCAGCAGCTTGGGTCTCTACAATGAGCAGTTCTTC. Translated: CASSLGLYNEQFF.

The gene calls are TRBV3-1 and TRBJ2-3; D ambiguous. From germline, CDR1 is LGHDT and CDR2 YNNKEL (reference sequence). This CDR3 has 14 residues. V lost 4 bases and J 4 bases, leaving 12 bases between the germline ends. CDR3 sequence: CASSPSTVPDTQYF. CDR3 sequence (DNA): TGTGCCAGCAGCCCGTCCACAGTTCCAGATACGCAGTATTTT.

V is TRBV27 and J is TRBJ2-3, with D possibly being TRBD2 (6 bases). In germline, CDR1 is MNHEY, CDR2 SMNVEV (reference sequence). Between the trimmed V and J ends, which lost 6 bases and 7 bases, there was a span of 20 bases. The CDR3 contains 15 residues. CDR3: CASSVGDSRLNTQYF. The CDR3 DNA follows: TGTGCCAGCAGCGTCGGGGACTCCAGGCTTAATACGCAGTATTTT.

V is TRBV19 and J is TRBJ1-1; no clear D gene. The CDR3 loop spans 13 amino acids. The germline gives CDR1 LNHDA, CDR2 SQIVND (reference sequence). Trimming took off 3 bases at V and 8 bases at J, with 13 bases between the two ends. The CDR3 DNA reads as TGTGCCAGTAGTATGGTCAGTGGTACCGAAGCTTTCTTT. The encoded protein is CASSMVSGTEAFF.

This clonotype has just a few counts. This sequence joins TRBV20-1 and TRBJ1-2, with D perhaps TRBD1 (5 bases). Germline V gives CDR1 DFQATT, CDR2 SNEGSKA (reference sequence). The CDR3 has 12 residues. The ends were cut back, 8 bases at V and 8 bases at J, with 18 bases in the middle. The DNA of the CDR3 is TGCAGTAGGCCGTGGGGGGTGGAGGGCTACACCTTC. It codes for CSRPWGVEGYTF.

The chain's CDR3 is CASSFPGQVFEQFF. The CDR3, as DNA: TGTGCCAGCAGTTTTCCGGGACAGGTCTTTGAGCAGTTCTTC. The V gene is TRBV28, the J gene TRBJ2-1; the match to TRBD1 covers 8 bases. The trim removed 3 bases at V and 9 bases at J, leaving 7 bases unmatched. In germline, CDR1 is MDHEN, CDR2 SYDVKM. The CDR3 is 14 residues long.

This clonotype was picked up a small number of times. The CDR3 spells CASSYYPQGGGTRSTYNSPLHF. CDR3 in DNA: TGTGCCAGCAGTTACTACCCCCAGGGAGGGGGGACGCGGTCGACCTATAATTCACCCCTCCACTTT. The rearrangement links TRBV6-5 to TRBJ1-6, with a weak D call TRBD1 (6 bases). CDR3 length: 22 amino acids. V gave up 1 base and J gave up 2 bases, with 27 bases separating them. The germline gives CDR1 MNHEY, CDR2 SVGAGI.

The J gene is TRBJ2-7, the V gene TRBV19; weak D call: TRBD1 (5 bases). The CDR3 has 14 residues. Between the trimmed V and J ends, which lost 5 bases and 3 bases, there was a span of 14 bases. The germline V gene has CDR1 LNHDA and CDR2 SQIVND (reference sequence). In DNA, the CDR3 is TGTGCCAGTAGTTACTCTCGGACAAACTACGAGCAGTACTTC. Residues: CASSYSRTNYEQYF.

A remark on this clonotype: This clone may be a read error of a much larger clone one base away. The CDR3 here is CANSPLDTEAFF. The DNA for the CDR3 is TGTGCCAACAGCCCGCTGGACACTGAAGCTTTCTTT. V usage is TRBV7-2 and J usage is TRBJ1-1; D ambiguous. From germline, CDR1 is SGHTA and CDR2 FQGNSA. The CDR3 runs to 12 residues.

This clonotype has a count of ten or more. The rearrangement uses TRBV7-6 and TRBJ2-2; TRBD2 matches 13 bases. The CDR3 runs 17 residues. V lost 5 bases, J lost 4 bases, and 7 bases stayed unmatched. Germline CDR1 and CDR2: SGHVS and FNYEAQ. The CDR3 sequence is CASSLWTSGGSTGELFF. CDR3 DNA: TGTGCCAGCAGCCTATGGACTAGCGGGGGATCCACCGGGGAGCTGTTTTTT. The full variable domain, completed using reference TRBV7-6 and TRBJ2-2, is GAGVSQSPRYKVTKRGQDVALRCDPISGHVSLYWYRQALGQGPEFLTYFNYEAQQDKSGLPNDRFSAERPEGSISTLTIQRTEQRDSAMYRCASSLWTSGGSTGELFFGEGSRLTVL.

This clonotype was picked up many times. The J gene is TRBJ2-6, the V gene TRBV7-8; D tentatively reads TRBD1 or TRBD2 (5 bases each). Trimming took 3 bases from V and 2 from J, leaving 5 bases between them. CDR3 length: 14 residues. CDR1 SGHVS and CDR2 FQNEAQ come from the germline V gene. Written as DNA, the CDR3 is TGTGCCAGCAGCTTGGGGGCTGGGGCCAACGTCCTGACTTTC. Amino acid sequence: CASSLGAGANVLTF.

In this sample, this clonotype turned up a few times. The chain links TRBV12-5 to TRBJ2-1, with 12 positions matching TRBD1. Germline CDR1 and CDR2: LGHNT and FRNRAP. With 3 bases clipped from V and 0 bases from J, the junction kept 24 bases outside the gene matches. The CDR3 contains 24 residues. CDR3 DNA sequence: TGTGCTAGTGGTTTTTTCTTTGGCCCAACAAGGGACAGGGGGCGATCCCCCTCCTACAATGAGCAGTTCTTC. Protein product: CASGFFFGPTRDRGRSPSYNEQFF.

This clonotype was seen repeatedly, ten times or more. The chain has TRBV29-1 and TRBJ2-1; no reliable D call. Germline loops: CDR1 SQVTM, CDR2 ANQGSEA. Trimming stripped 0 bases from V and 0 bases from J, with 3 bases between. The CDR3 consists of 13 residues. The DNA of the CDR3 is TGCAGCGTTGAAGAAAGCTCCTACAATGAGCAGTTCTTC. This codes for CSVEESSYNEQFF.

This clonotype was counted only a few times. The genes are TRBV12-5 and TRBJ2-7, with D perhaps TRBD2 (6 bases). Trimming cost V 6 bases and J 0 bases, with 18 bases left between them. Germline V CDR1 and CDR2: LGHNT, FRNRAP. This CDR3 comprises 16 residues. CDR3 residues: CASGSLGDSSSYEQYF. The CDR3 DNA is TGTGCTAGTGGCTCCTTAGGGGACTCGAGCTCCTACGAGCAGTACTTC.

The table lists this clonotype with many counts. V and J are TRBV11-3 and TRBJ1-1; weak D call: TRBD1 (5 bases). V was clipped by 8 bases and J by 0 bases, with 13 bases between them. Germline CDR1 is SGHNT and CDR2 is YENEEA. This CDR3 contains 14 residues. The CDR3 nucleotides read TGTGCCAGCCCAGGGTCGCTCCTGAACACTGAAGCTTTCTTT. As protein: CASPGSLLNTEAFF.

This clonotype was detected many times. The CDR3 loop is CASSQDFGGGEQYF. The DNA of the CDR3 is TGTGCCAGCAGCCAAGACTTCGGGGGCGGTGAGCAGTACTTC. This chain uses TRBV4-2 with TRBJ2-7, with D perhaps TRBD1 or TRBD2 (6 bases each). Germline V lookup: CDR1 LGHNA, CDR2 YNFKEQ. CDR3 length equals 14 residues. Trimming stripped 0 bases from V and 7 bases from J, with 13 bases between.

This chain uses TRBV6-5 with TRBJ2-3; D not certain. The V end lost 6 bases, the J end lost 1 base, and 14 bases lay between the germline ends. This CDR3 is 15 amino acids long. Germline V CDR1 and CDR2: MNHEY, SVGAGI. DNA for the CDR3: TGTGCCAGCAGGCCCCAGGTTAAGGGCACAGATACGCAGTATTTT. Protein product: CASRPQVKGTDTQYF.

The V and J genes are TRBV10-3 and TRBJ2-7; maybe TRBD1 (6 bases). V dropped 6 bases and J dropped 5 bases, with 8 bases sitting between them. Per germline, CDR1 ENHRY and CDR2 SYGVKD. The length of the CDR3 is 11 residues. The CDR3 DNA sequence: TGTGCCATCAGCCCAGGGGACGAGCAGTACTTC. Protein sequence: CAISPGDEQYF.

The genes are TRBV7-9 and TRBJ1-5; maybe TRBD1 (5 bases). CDR3 length: 12 residues. The V and J ends lost 8 bases and 5 bases respectively, with 10 bases between them. Germline V gives CDR1 SEHNR, CDR2 FQNEAQ (reference sequence). The CDR3 DNA follows: TGTGCCAGCGCCGGCAGGGATCAGCCCCAGCATTTT. Protein product: CASAGRDQPQHF.

This chain links TRBV7-2 with TRBJ1-4; TRBD1 might be the D (5 bases). CDR1 and CDR2 from the germline V gene are SGHTA and FQGNSA. The V gene lost 5 bases and the J gene lost 12 bases, with 19 bases spanning the gap. This CDR3 region has 14 residues. As DNA, the CDR3 is TGTGCCAGCAGCCCGGCGGTGGGGACCGGAGAACTGTTTTTT. Translation: CASSPAVGTGELFF.